This paragraph reports one T cell receptor beta chain. The antigen is unknown. Amplified TCR beta CDR3 regions came from RNA transcripts. The TCR CDR3 first-round RT-PCR relied on the HTBI primer set. TCRdb used MiXCR to reprocess the multiplex PCR reads, holding one entry per CDR3 protein. The data hold about 350,000 distinct CDR3 sequences, with approximately 15% observed a single time. The sample is drawn from a study of T cells in Graves' hyperthyroidism and ophthalmopathy. The study's findings and limits: Most thyroid clonotypes with frequency above 0.001 were detected in blood.

The study enrolled patients aged 18 to 65 with newly diagnosed hyperthyroidism of under 2 months' duration. Clinical symptoms, serum thyroxine, TRAb, thyroid ultrasound and orbital computed tomography established diagnosis. Sequenced material: blood. This clonotype originated in a woman aged 25 to 39 with Graves' hyperthyroidism.

The CDR3 loop is CASSAFNRGHEQYF. The CDR3 DNA reads TGTGCCAGCAGCGCCTTTAACAGGGGCCACGAGCAGTACTTC. The rearrangement links TRBV7-9 to TRBJ2-7; 7 positions match TRBD1. Unmatched junction bases numbered 9, after V lost 5 bases and J lost 5 bases. CDR3 length: 14 amino acids. Germline V gives CDR1 SEHNR, CDR2 FQNEAQ (reference sequence).